The sequence of this TCR beta chain was determined in a study of T cell clonotyping in hematopoietic cell transplantation. Germline lookup yields CDR1 SGHDT and CDR2 YYEEEE. This CDR3 comprises 13 residues. V was pared by 0 bases and J by 3 bases, with 7 bases between. The data were produced by immunoSEQ multiplex PCR, yet TCRdb's version contains in-frame clones alone and is incomplete. The data contain a few thousand clones, around 20% of them singletons. Recipients were bled about 28 days pretransplant and at posttransplant days 30, 100, 180. This clone was picked up a small number of times. Its antigen is unknown. Notes on the study in general: Few recipient clonotypes overlapped donors; over 97% were de novo at given depth.

This TCR was sampled from a male patient in his late teens or twenties who had an allogeneic stem cell transplant, so the T cells may come from the graft donor. Some clones in this sample may be carry-over from other donors' samples. Material: PBMCs, obtained 180 days after allogeneic stem cell transplant. The gene calls are TRBV5-6 and TRBJ2-7; D gene uncertain. Here the CDR3 DNA reads TGTGCCAGCAGCTTGGCTAAGCGCTACGAGCAGTACTTC. Its protein is CASSLAKRYEQYF.